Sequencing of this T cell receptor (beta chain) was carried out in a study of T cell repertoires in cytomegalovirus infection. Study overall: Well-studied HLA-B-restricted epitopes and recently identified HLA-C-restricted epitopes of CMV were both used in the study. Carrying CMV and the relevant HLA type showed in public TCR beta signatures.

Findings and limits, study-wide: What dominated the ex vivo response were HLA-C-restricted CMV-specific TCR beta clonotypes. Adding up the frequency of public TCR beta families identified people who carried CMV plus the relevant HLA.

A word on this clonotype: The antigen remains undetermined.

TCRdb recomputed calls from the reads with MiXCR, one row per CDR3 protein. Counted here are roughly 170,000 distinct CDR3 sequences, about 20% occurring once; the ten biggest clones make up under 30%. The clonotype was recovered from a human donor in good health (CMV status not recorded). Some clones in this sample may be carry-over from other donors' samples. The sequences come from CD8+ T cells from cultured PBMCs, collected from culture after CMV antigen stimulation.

Here the CDR3 DNA reads TGCGCCAGCAGCCAAGACGTTGGGGGGACTAATGAAAAACTGTTTTTT. Protein sequence: CASSQDVGGTNEKLFF. The rearrangement links TRBV4-3 to TRBJ1-4; TRBD1 is a possible D gene (5 bases). The CDR3 covers 16 residues. The germline gives CDR1 LGHNA, CDR2 YSLEER. V lost 0 bases and J 2 bases, leaving 10 bases between the germline ends.